The clone carrying this TCR beta chain was observed at least ten times. The antigen is undetermined. The data were taken from a study of Graves' ophthalmopathy and Graves' hyperthyroidism. Overall study context: Before any treatment, peripheral blood was taken at the initial diagnosis.

Points from the study as a whole: For separating ophthalmopathy from stable hyperthyroidism, a 13-signature model gave 85% to 90% sensitivity and 80% to 84% specificity. Detected in blood as well were most expanded thyroid clonotypes with frequency above 0.001.

For repertoire sequencing, the TCR beta CDR3 regions were amplified from RNA transcripts. An initial RT-PCR round employing HTBI primers preceded a second-round multiplex PCR. Each CDR3 protein is one row after TCRdb ran MiXCR on the multiplex PCR reads. This sample carries about 480,000 distinct CDR3 sequences, roughly 14% of them seen once, and the ten largest clones take over 7.5%. The evidence that diagnosis relied on was clinical symptoms, serum thyroxine, TRAb, thyroid ultrasound and orbital computed tomography. The CDR3 has 12 residues. V lost 9 bases and J 11 bases, leaving 14 bases between the germline ends. Germline CDR1 LNHDA, CDR2 SQIVND (reference sequence).

The TCR originated in a woman younger than 45 with Graves' ophthalmopathy. The chain is built from TRBV19 and TRBJ1-6; no clear D gene. Sequencing used blood. The CDR3 here is CASRGGSTPLHF. The CDR3 DNA follows: TGTGCCAGCCGGGGTGGATCTACACCCCTCCACTTT.